Listed here are 11 T cell receptor beta chains from one sample, sequenced in a study of cytomegalovirus exposure and HLA in healthy donors. Repertoires were generated with immunoSEQ multiplex PCR, while TCRdb's copy carries only in-frame clones and drops some. The table includes 50,000 to 65,000 clones, almost 97% detected once. Sequencing was carried out using PBMCs. Every receptor here comes from a woman in her late teens or twenties in good health and CMV-seronegative.

J is TRBJ2-7 and V is TRBV7-9; 14 nucleotides agree with TRBD2. The V segment lost 8 bases and the J segment 4 bases; nucleotides outside the gene matches: 7. Germline CDR1 is SEHNR and CDR2 is FQNEAQ (reference sequence). CDR3 length: 15 residues. The CDR3 sequence: CASLPGLAGVYEQYF. The CDR3, as DNA: TGTGCCAGCCTTCCGGGACTAGCGGGAGTTTACGAGCAGTACTTC.

The count of this clone is one. The CDR3 region is CASSERQGGTDTQYF. In nucleotides, the CDR3 is TGTGCCAGCAGCGAGAGACAGGGGGGCACAGATACGCAGTATTTT. The rearrangement uses TRBV9 and TRBJ2-3; TRBD1 matches at 9 bases. V dropped 3 bases and J dropped 1; count of bases not matched to a gene: 3. Germline V lookup: CDR1 SGDLS, CDR2 YYNGEE. The CDR3 sequence is 15 residues long.

The J gene is TRBJ2-7, the V gene TRBV15; tentatively, D is TRBD2 (5 bases). CDR3 length: 16 residues. Germline CDR1 and CDR2: LNHNV and YYDKDF (reference sequence). Trimming stripped 0 bases from V and 3 bases from J, with 15 bases between. This CDR3 is CATSRDGSGFGYEQYF. The CDR3, as DNA: TGTGCCACCAGCAGAGATGGTTCGGGGTTTGGCTACGAGCAGTACTTC.

The V gene is TRBV13, the J gene TRBJ2-5; 7 positions match TRBD2. The germline V gene encodes CDR1 PRHDT and CDR2 FYEKMQ (reference sequence). Trimming cost V 5 bases and J 7 bases; bases outside gene matches: 1. This CDR3 has 11 residues. The CDR3 loop is CASSRGGTQYF. CDR3 coding DNA: TGTGCCAGCAGCCGCGGGGGGACCCAGTACTTC. Variable domain in full (rest from reference TRBV13 and TRBJ2-5): AAGVIQSPRHLIKEKRETATLKCYPIPRHDTVYWYQQGPGQDPQFLISFYEKMQSDKGSIPDRFSAQQFSDYHSELNMSSLELGDSALYFCASSRGGTQYFGPGTRLLVL.

V gene TRBV28 combines with J gene TRBJ2-3; perhaps TRBD2 as D (6 bases). The CDR3 has 20 amino acids. The germline V and J ends were trimmed by 3 bases and 1 base, with 26 bases remaining between them. Germline CDR1 is MDHEN and CDR2 is SYDVKM. CDR3 nucleotide sequence: TGTGCCAGCAGTTTCCCGCCGGGGCGGGAAGGACCCCGTGGCACAGATACGCAGTATTTT. Amino acids: CASSFPPGREGPRGTDTQYF. Based on the CDR3 plus reference TRBV28 and TRBJ2-3, the full variable domain is DVKVTQSSRYLVKRTGEKVFLECVQDMDHENMFWYRQDPGLGLRLIYFSYDVKMKEKGDIPEGYSVSREKKERFSLILESASTNQTSMYLCASSFPPGREGPRGTDTQYFGPGTRLTVL.

The table lists this clone with a count of one. The chain employs TRBV6-6 and TRBJ1-5; D remains ambiguous. Between the trimmed V and J ends, which lost 5 bases and 4 bases, there was a span of 6 bases. The CDR3 runs to 12 residues. Germline CDR1 and CDR2: MNHNY and SVGAGI (reference sequence). CDR3 in amino acids: CASSGRNQPQHF. The CDR3 region has the DNA TGTGCCAGCAGTGGCAGAAATCAGCCCCAGCATTTT.

The V and J genes are TRBV13 and TRBJ2-7; D gene uncertain. In germline, CDR1 is PRHDT, CDR2 FYEKMQ (reference sequence). This CDR3 spans 12 amino acids. Deletions cut 5 bases from V and 0 bases from J, with 5 bases between. CDR3 region: CASSLSSYEQYF. CDR3 DNA sequence: TGTGCCAGCAGCCTGAGCTCCTACGAGCAGTACTTC.

This chain connects TRBV6-5 to TRBJ1-5; D call uncertain. The CDR3 length is 12 residues. Germline V gene sequence: CDR1 MNHEY, CDR2 SVGAGI. Trimming pared 8 bases from V and 3 bases from J, leaving 8 bases between. CDR3 in amino acids: CASGRFNQPQHF. The CDR3 DNA reads as TGTGCCAGCGGGCGATTCAATCAGCCCCAGCATTTT.

The chain joins TRBV5-1 to TRBJ2-1, with 7 bases fitting TRBD1. Germline values: CDR1 SGHRS, CDR2 YFSETQ. Trimming cost V 4 bases and J 1 base; bases outside gene matches: 2. This CDR3 region has 14 residues. Here the CDR3 reads CASSMGQSYNEQFF. CDR3 in DNA: TGCGCCAGCAGCATGGGACAGTCCTACAATGAGCAGTTCTTC.

V and J are TRBV18 and TRBJ1-1; D ambiguous. Germline V CDR1 and CDR2: KGHSH, LQKENI. This CDR3 is built from 13 residues. V was trimmed by 2 bases and J by 1 base, leaving 5 bases between them. The CDR3: CASSPSPNTEAFF. Here the CDR3 DNA reads TGTGCCAGCTCACCATCTCCGAACACTGAAGCTTTCTTT.

J is TRBJ1-4 and V is TRBV6-6, with D tentatively TRBD1 (6 bases). The germline CDR1 and CDR2 sequences are MNHNY and SVGAGI (reference sequence). V lost 7 bases to trimming and J lost 8 bases, with 11 bases between them. CDR3 size: 12 residues. The CDR3 DNA reads as TGTGCCAGCAAAGGGGGGGGCGAAAAACTGTTTTTT. This encodes CASKGGGEKLFF.